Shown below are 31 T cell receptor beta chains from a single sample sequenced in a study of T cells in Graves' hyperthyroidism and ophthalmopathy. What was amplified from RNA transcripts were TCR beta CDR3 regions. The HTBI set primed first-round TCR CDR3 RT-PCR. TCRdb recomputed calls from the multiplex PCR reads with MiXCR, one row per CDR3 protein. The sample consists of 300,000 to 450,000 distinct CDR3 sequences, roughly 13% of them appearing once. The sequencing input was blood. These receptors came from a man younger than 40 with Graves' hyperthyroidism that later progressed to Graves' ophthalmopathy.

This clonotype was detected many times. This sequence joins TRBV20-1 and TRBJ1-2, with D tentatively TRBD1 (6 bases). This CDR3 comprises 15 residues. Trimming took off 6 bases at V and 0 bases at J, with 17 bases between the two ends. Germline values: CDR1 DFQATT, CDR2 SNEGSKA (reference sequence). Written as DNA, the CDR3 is TGCAGTGCCCTCCGGGACAACTCCGCTAACTATGGCTACACCTTC. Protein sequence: CSALRDNSANYGYTF.

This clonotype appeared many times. CDR3 amino acids: CASSNPGGANTEAFF. The CDR3 bases are TGTGCCAGCAGCAACCCAGGGGGCGCGAACACTGAAGCTTTCTTT. This chain joins TRBV2 and TRBJ1-1, with 8 bases that match TRBD1. The germline gives CDR1 SNHLY, CDR2 FYNNEI. Trimming took 6 bases from V and 1 from J; bases not matched to a gene: 7. This CDR3 comprises 15 residues.

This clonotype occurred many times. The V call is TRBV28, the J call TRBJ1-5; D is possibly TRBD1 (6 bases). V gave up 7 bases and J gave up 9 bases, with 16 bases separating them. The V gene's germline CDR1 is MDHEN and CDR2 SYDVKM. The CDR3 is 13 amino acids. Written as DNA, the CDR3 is TGTGCCAGCACCTTACAGGGAATGCGGCCCCAGCATTTT. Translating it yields CASTLQGMRPQHF.

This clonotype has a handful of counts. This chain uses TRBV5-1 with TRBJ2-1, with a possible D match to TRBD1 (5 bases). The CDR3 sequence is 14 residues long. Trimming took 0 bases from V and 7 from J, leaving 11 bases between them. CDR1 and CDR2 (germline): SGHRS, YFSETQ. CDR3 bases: TGCGCCAGCAGCTTGGGACAGATGAGTAATGAGCAGTTCTTC. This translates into CASSLGQMSNEQFF.

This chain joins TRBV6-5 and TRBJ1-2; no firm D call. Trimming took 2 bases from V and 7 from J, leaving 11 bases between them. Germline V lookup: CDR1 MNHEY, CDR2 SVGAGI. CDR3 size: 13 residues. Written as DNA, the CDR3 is TGTGCCAGCAGTTACACCGGGTTTAGTGGCTACACCTTC. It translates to CASSYTGFSGYTF.

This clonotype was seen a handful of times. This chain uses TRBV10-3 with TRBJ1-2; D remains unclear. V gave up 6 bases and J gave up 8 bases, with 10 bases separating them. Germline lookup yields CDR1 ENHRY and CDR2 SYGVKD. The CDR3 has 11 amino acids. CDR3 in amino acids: CAIRQSGGYTF. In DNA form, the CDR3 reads TGTGCCATCAGACAGTCCGGAGGCTACACCTTC.

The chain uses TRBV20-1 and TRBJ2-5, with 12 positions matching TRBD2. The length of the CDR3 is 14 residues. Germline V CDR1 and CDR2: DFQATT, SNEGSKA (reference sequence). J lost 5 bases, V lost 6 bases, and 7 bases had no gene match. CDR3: CSATTSGGVETQYF. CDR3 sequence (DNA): TGCAGTGCCACGACTAGCGGGGGAGTTGAGACCCAGTACTTC.

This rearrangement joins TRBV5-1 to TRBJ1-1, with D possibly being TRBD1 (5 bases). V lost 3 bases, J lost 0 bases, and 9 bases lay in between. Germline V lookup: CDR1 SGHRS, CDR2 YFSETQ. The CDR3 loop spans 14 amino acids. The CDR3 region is CASSSTVVNTEAFF. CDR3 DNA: TGCGCCAGCAGCTCGACAGTTGTGAACACTGAAGCTTTCTTT. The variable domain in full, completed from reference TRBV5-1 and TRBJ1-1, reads KAGVTQTPRYLIKTRGQQVTLSCSPISGHRSVSWYQQTPGQGLQFLFEYFSETQRNKGNFPGRFSGRQFSNSRSEMNVSTLELGDSALYLCASSSTVVNTEAFFGQGTRLTVV.

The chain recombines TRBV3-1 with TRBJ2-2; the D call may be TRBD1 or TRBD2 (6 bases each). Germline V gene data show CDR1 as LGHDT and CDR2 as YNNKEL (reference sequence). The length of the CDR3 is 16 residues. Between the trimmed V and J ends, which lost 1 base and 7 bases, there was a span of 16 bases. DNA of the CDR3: TGTGCCAGCAGCCAAGGATCCGGGGGCCGGGGCGGGGAGCTGTTTTTT. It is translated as CASSQGSGGRGGELFF.

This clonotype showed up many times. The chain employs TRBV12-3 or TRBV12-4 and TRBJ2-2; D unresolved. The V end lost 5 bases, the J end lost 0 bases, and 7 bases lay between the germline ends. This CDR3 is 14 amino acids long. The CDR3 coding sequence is TGTGCCAGCAGTCAACAGCCGAACACCGGGGAGCTGTTTTTT. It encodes CASSQQPNTGELFF.

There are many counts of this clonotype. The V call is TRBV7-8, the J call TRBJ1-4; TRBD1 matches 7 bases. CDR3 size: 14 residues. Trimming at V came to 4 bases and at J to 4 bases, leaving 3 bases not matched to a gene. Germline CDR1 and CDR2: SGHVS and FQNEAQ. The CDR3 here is CASSSWDSNEKLFF. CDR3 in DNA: TGTGCCAGCAGCTCGTGGGACAGTAATGAAAAACTGTTTTTT.

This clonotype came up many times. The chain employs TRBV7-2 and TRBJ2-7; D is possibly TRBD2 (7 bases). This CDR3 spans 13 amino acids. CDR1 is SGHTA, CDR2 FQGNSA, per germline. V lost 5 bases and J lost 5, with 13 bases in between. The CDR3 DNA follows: TGTGCCAGCAGCCCCCGGGGGGCCCACGAGCAGTACTTC. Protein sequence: CASSPRGAHEQYF.

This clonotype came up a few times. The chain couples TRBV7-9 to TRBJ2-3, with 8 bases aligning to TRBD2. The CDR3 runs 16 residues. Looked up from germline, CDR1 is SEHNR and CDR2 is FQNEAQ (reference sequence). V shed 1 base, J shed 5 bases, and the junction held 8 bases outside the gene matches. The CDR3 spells CASSLEGAGARDTQYF. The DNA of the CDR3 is TGTGCCAGCAGCTTAGAGGGAGCGGGGGCCCGAGATACGCAGTATTTT.

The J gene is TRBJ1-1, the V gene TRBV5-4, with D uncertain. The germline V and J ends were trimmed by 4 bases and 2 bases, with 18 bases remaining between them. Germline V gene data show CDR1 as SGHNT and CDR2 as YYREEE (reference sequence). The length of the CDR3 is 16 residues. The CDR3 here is CASSLARSTRNTEAFF. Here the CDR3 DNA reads TGTGCCAGCAGCCTGGCCCGATCGACACGTAACACTGAAGCTTTCTTT.

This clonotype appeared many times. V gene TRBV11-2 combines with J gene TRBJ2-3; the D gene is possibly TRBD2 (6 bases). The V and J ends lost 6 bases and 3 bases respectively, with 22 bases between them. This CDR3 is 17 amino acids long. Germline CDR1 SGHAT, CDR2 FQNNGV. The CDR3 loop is CASRSTRGRRETDTQYF. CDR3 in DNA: TGTGCCAGCAGATCAACCCGGGGGAGGAGGGAGACAGATACGCAGTATTTT.

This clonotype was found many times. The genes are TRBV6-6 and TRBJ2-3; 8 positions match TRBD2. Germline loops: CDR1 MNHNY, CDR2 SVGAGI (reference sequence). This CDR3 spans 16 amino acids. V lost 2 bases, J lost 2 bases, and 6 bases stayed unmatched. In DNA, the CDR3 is TGTGCCAGCAGTTACCCGATAGCGGGGACCACAGATACGCAGTATTTT. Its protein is CASSYPIAGTTDTQYF.

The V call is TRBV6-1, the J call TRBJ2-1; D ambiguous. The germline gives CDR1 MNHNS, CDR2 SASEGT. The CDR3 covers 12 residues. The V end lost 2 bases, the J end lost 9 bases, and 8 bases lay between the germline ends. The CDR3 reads CASSEIPIEQFF. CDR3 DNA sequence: TGTGCCAGCAGTGAAATACCCATTGAGCAGTTCTTC.

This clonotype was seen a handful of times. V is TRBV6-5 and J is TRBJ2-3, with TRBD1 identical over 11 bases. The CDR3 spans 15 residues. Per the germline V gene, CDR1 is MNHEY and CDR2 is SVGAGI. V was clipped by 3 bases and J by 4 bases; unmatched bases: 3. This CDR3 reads CASSYEDRGPDTQYF. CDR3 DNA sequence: TGTGCCAGCAGTTATGAGGACAGGGGGCCAGATACGCAGTATTTT.

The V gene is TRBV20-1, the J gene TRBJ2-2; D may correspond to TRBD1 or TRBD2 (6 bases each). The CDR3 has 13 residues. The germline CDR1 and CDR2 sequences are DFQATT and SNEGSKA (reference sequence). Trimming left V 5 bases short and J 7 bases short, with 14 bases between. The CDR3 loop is CSAAEGGGGELFF. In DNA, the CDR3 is TGCAGTGCTGCGGAGGGGGGCGGCGGGGAGCTGTTTTTT.

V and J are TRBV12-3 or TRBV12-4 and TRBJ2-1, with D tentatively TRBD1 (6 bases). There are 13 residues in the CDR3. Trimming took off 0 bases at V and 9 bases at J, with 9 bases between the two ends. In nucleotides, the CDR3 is TGTGCCAGCAGTTTAGCGCAAGGGGGTGAGCAGTTCTTC. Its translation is CASSLAQGGEQFF.

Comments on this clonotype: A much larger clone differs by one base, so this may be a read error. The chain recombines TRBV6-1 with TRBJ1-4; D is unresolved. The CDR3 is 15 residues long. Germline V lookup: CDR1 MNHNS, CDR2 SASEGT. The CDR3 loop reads CTSSTRESTNEKLFF. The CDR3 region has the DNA TGTACCAGCAGCACGAGGGAGAGCACTAATGAAAAACTGTTTTTT.

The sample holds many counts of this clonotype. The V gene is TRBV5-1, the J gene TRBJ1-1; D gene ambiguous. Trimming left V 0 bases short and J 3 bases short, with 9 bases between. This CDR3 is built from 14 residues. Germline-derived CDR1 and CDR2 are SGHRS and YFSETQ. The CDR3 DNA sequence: TGCGCCAGCAGCTTGGGGGTAACGGACACTGAAGCTTTCTTT. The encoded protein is CASSLGVTDTEAFF.

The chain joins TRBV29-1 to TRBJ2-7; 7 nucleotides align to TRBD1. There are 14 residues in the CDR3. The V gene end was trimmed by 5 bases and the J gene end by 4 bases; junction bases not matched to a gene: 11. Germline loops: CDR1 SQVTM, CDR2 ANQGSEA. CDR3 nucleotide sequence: TGCAGCGTTCGGACCGGGACAGAACTTTACGAGCAGTACTTC. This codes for CSVRTGTELYEQYF.

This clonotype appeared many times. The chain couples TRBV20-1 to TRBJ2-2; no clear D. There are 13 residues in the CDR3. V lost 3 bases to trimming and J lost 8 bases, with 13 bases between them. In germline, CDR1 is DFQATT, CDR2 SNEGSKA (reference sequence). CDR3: CSASSVIAGELFF. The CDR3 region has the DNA TGCAGTGCTAGCTCGGTGATCGCGGGGGAGCTGTTTTTT.

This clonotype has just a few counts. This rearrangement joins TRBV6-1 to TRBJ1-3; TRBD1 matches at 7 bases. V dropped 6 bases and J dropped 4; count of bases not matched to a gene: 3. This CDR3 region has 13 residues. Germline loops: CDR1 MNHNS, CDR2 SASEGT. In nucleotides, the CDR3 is TGTGCCAGCAGGGGACAGCAGGGAAACACCATATATTTT. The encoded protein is CASRGQQGNTIYF.

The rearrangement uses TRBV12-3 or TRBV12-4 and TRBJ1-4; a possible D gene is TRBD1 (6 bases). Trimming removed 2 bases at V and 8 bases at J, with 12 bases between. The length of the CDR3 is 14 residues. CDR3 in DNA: TGTGCCAGCAGTTTATCAGGGGTCGCGGAAAAACTGTTTTTT. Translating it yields CASSLSGVAEKLFF.

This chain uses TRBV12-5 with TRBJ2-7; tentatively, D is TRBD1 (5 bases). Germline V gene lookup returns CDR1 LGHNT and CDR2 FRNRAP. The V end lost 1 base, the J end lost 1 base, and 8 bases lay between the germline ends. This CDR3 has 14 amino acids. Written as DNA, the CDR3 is TGTGCTAGTGGTTTGGCCGACAGTTCCTACGAGCAGTACTTC. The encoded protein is CASGLADSSYEQYF.

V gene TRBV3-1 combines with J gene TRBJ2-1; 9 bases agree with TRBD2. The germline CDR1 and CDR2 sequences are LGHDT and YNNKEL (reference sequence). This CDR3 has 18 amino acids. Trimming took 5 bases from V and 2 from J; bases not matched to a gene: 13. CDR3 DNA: TGTGCCAGCAGCTCCTACGGCGGGGCTAGCGGGGCCTACAATGAGCAGTTCTTC. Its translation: CASSSYGGASGAYNEQFF.

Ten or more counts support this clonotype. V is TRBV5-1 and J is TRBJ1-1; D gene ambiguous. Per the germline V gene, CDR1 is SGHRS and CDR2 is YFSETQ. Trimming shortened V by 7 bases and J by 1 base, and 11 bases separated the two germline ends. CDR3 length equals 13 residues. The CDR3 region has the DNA TGCGCCAGCCTTAGTACAGAGAACACTGAAGCTTTCTTT. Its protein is CASLSTENTEAFF.

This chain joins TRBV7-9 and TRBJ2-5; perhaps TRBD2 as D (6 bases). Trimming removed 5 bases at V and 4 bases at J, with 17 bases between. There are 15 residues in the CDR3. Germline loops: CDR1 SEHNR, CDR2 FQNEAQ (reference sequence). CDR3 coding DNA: TGTGCCAGCAGCGAGGTCCCAATGGAGGGAGAGACCCAGTACTTC. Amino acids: CASSEVPMEGETQYF.

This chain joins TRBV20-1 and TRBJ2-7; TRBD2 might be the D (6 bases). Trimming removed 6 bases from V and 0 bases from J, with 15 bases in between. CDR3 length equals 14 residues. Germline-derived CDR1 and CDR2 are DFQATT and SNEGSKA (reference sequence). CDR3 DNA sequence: TGCAGTGCGCCACAGCGGGTCAGCTCCTACGAGCAGTACTTC. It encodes CSAPQRVSSYEQYF.